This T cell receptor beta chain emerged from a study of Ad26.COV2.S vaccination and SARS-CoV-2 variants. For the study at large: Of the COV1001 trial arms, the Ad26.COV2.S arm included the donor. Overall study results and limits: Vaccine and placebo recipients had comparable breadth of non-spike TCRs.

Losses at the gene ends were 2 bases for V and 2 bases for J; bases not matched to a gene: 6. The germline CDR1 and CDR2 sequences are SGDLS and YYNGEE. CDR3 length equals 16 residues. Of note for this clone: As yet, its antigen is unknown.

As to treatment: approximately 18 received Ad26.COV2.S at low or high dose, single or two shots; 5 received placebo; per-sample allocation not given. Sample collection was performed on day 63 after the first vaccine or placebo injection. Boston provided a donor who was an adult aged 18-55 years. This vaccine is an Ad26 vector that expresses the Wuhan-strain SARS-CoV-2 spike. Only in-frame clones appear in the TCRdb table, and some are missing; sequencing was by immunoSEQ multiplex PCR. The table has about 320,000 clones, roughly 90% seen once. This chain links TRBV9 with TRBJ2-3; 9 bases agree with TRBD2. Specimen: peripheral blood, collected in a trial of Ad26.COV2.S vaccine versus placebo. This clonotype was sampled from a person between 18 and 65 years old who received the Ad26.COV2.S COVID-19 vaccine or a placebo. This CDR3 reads CASSVGLAGTTDTQYF. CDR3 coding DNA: TGTGCCAGCAGCGTGGGGCTAGCGGGGACCACAGATACGCAGTATTTT.